These T cell receptor beta chains were read from a single sample in a study of T cell responses to AZD1222 COVID-19 vaccine. Some clones are missing from TCRdb's copy, which holds only in-frame ones; the method was immunoSEQ multiplex PCR. Seen here are 100,000 to 150,000 clones, approximately 94% observed once, and the top ten hold under 7.5%. This sample comprised peripheral blood, obtained on day 0 of AZD1222 vaccination. The receptor source for this set is an adult in good health. Each CDR3 is given with its conserved first and last residue. The D gene is left open where the match is weak. Clone size, where shown, is once, few, many, or a class for clones that have expanded.

v_call,d_call,j_call,clone_size,cdr3_nt,cdr3_aa
TRBV5-1,TRBD2,TRBJ2-1,.,TGCGCCAGCAGCGCGGGACTAGCGGGAGGCACCTACAATGAGCAGTTCTTC,CASSAGLAGGTYNEQFF
TRBV9,TRBD1,TRBJ1-2,.,TGTGCCAGCAGCGTAGTAGGACAGGGCGACTATGGCTACACCTTC,CASSVVGQGDYGYTF
TRBV20-1,TRBD2,TRBJ2-5,.,TGCAGTGCTAGTAGCGTACCGGGACTAGCGGGAGTAACGACGGAGACCCAGTACTTC,CSASSVPGLAGVTTETQYF
TRBV20-1,.,TRBJ1-1,.,TGCAGTGCTATTGATCCCATCCTCAGATCGGCTGAAGCTTTCTTT,CSAIDPILRSAEAFF
TRBV9,.,TRBJ2-3,.,TGTGCCAGCAGCGTAGGTCCGACCACAGATACGCAGTATTTT,CASSVGPTTDTQYF
TRBV21-1,.,TRBJ2-7,.,TGTGCCGGCTTACTTACAGGGCCCCCTTGCTACGAGCAGTACTTC,CAGLLTGPPCYEQYF
TRBV15,.,TRBJ2-2,once,TGTGCCACCAGCAGAGATAAAACCGGGGAGCTGTTTTTT,CATSRDKTGELFF
TRBV30,.,TRBJ1-1,.,TGTGCCTGGAAAGTCCGGGGGCGCACTGAAGCTTTCTTT,CAWKVRGRTEAFF
TRBV7-2,.,TRBJ2-7,once,TGTGCCAGCAGTTACGCGGGACAGAACAACTACGAGCAGTACTTC,CASSYAGQNNYEQYF
TRBV11-2,.,TRBJ2-5,once,TGTGCCAGCAGCAGAGCCACCCTTATGGAGACCCAGTACTTC,CASSRATLMETQYF
TRBV10-3,TRBD2,TRBJ2-1,.,TGTGCCATCAGTACTAGCGGGAGGGGGCTTGAGCAGTTCTTC,CAISTSGRGLEQFF
TRBV27,.,TRBJ2-1,once,TGTGCCAGCAGCTATGTTAGCAACAATGAGCAGTTCTTC,CASSYVSNNEQFF
TRBV3-1/TRBV3-2,.,TRBJ1-1,.,TGTGCCAGCAGCCAAGATCGGGGTGGGGCTTTCTTT,CASSQDRGGAFF
TRBV28,.,TRBJ2-1,few,TGTGCCATCAGACCGACAGGAATGACCTACAATGAGCAGTTCTTC,CAIRPTGMTYNEQFF
TRBV10-1,.,TRBJ1-5,.,TGCGCCAGCACCTCCTGTCCTGGTCAGCCCCAGCATTTT,CASTSCPGQPQHF
TRBV18,.,TRBJ1-3,.,TGTGCCAGCTCACCTCGCGGGATTACTGGAAACACCATATATTTT,CASSPRGITGNTIYF
TRBV6-5,.,TRBJ1-3,.,TGTGCCAGCAGTTACTCCCAGGCGTCCTCTGGAAACACCATATATTTT,CASSYSQASSGNTIYF
TRBV30,.,TRBJ2-5,.,TGTGCCTGGAGTGTATCCAGGGGAGGAGAGACCCAGTACTTC,CAWSVSRGGETQYF
TRBV5-6,.,TRBJ1-1,.,TGTGCCAGCAGCTTGGGGGGCAACACTGAAGCTTTCTTT,CASSLGGNTEAFF
TRBV7-2,.,TRBJ1-2,.,TGTGCCAGCAGCCTCCTCAGAGGGGCGCCTAACTATGGCTACACCTTC,CASSLLRGAPNYGYTF
TRBV2,TRBD1,TRBJ2-3,.,TGTGCCAGCGGGGGACAGGGGAAAGATACGCAGTATTTT,CASGGQGKDTQYF
TRBV30,.,TRBJ1-2,.,TGTGCCTGGAGTGTAAGTCGGAACTATGGCTACACCTTC,CAWSVSRNYGYTF
TRBV19,.,TRBJ2-1,once,TGTGCCACCTCAGCATCGGATGAGCAGTTCTTC,CATSASDEQFF
TRBV6-5,.,TRBJ1-6,few,TGTGCCAGCAGTTACTCGGTCAGGGGAGGTTCACCCCTCCACTTT,CASSYSVRGGSPLHF
TRBV29-1,TRBD2,TRBJ2-1,.,TGCAGCGTTGAATTGTGGGGGGGTGAGCAGTTCTTC,CSVELWGGEQFF
TRBV5-5,TRBD1,TRBJ1-1,.,TGTGCCAGCAGCCCAGGGACAGGACCTAACACTGAAGCTTTCTTT,CASSPGTGPNTEAFF
TRBV3-1/TRBV3-2,.,TRBJ1-6,.,TGTGCCAGCAGCCCCGATCAGGCGACACCCCTCCACTTT,CASSPDQATPLHF
TRBV7-9,.,TRBJ2-3,.,TGTGCCAGCAGCCCTTCAGGACTTTTCACAGATACGCAGTATTTT,CASSPSGLFTDTQYF
TRBV11-2,.,TRBJ1-2,.,TGTGCCAGCAGCTTAGGACCTGACAGAGACTACACCTTC,CASSLGPDRDYTF
TRBV19,TRBD1,TRBJ2-6,once,TGTGCCAGTAAGGACTATGGAGGGACAGGGAGCGACGTCCTGACTTTC,CASKDYGGTGSDVLTF
TRBV19,TRBD1,TRBJ1-2,.,TGTGCCAGTACCACAGAGACAGGGTACGGCTACACCTTC,CASTTETGYGYTF
TRBV28,.,TRBJ1-5,.,TGTGCCAGCAGCCCAGGCCGGGTAAGCAATCAGCCCCAGCATTTT,CASSPGRVSNQPQHF
TRBV6-5,TRBD1,TRBJ2-7,.,TGTGCCAGCAGTTACTCACCGGGACAGATGGGGGAGCAGTACTTC,CASSYSPGQMGEQYF
TRBV14,.,TRBJ1-3,.,TGTGCCAGCAGCCTTGGGTTGACCGGGATATCTGGAAACACCATATATTTT,CASSLGLTGISGNTIYF
TRBV5-1,.,TRBJ2-7,.,TGCGCCAGCAGCCCTCGGGACGGGTACTACGAGCAGTACTTC,CASSPRDGYYEQYF
TRBV6-5,.,TRBJ2-7,.,TGTGCCAGCATGGCCCCAGGGGGCGGGAGGTACGAGCAGTACTTC,CASMAPGGGRYEQYF
TRBV6-2/TRBV6-3,.,TRBJ1-2,.,TGTGCCAGCAGTTACGACAGAAACTATGGCTACACCTTC,CASSYDRNYGYTF
TRBV28,TRBD1,TRBJ1-1,.,TGTGCCAGCAGTTCCTTTCACCTAGGGACAGGGGTGAGCGCTTTCTTT,CASSSFHLGTGVSAFF
TRBV28,.,TRBJ1-3,.,TGTGCCAGCAGTTCCCCTCCCGGGGGTGGTTCGGGGACAGGAAACACCATATATTTT,CASSSPPGGGSGTGNTIYF
TRBV7-8,.,TRBJ2-3,.,TGTGCCAGCAGCTCTCAGAGGGTCCCTAGCACAGATACGCAGTATTTT,CASSSQRVPSTDTQYF
TRBV19,.,TRBJ1-1,.,TGTGCCAGTAGCCAAGACAGGATGGGGACTGAAGCTTTCTTT,CASSQDRMGTEAFF